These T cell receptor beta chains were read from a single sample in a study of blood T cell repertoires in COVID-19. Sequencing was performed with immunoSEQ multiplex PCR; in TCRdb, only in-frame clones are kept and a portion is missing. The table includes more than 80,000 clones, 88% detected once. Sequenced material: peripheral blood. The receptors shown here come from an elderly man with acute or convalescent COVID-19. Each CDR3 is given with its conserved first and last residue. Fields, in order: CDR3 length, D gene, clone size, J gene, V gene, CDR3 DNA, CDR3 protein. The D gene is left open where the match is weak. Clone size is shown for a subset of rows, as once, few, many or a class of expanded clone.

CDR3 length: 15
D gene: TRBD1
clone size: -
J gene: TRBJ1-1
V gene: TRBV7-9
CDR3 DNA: TGTGCCAGCAGTGTAAGGGGGCAGGGGGCGATTGAAGCTTTCTTT
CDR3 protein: CASSVRGQGAIEAFF

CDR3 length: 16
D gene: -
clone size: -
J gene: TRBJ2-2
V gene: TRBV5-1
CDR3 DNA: TGCGCCAGCAGCCTCCGGGACGCTGGAGGGACCGGGGAGCTGTTTTTT
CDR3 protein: CASSLRDAGGTGELFF

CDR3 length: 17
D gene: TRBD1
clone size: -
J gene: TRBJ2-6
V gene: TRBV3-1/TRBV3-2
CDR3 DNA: TGTGCCAGCAGACGACAGGGTGGAAGCTCTGGGGCCAACGTCCTGACTTTC
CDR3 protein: CASRRQGGSSGANVLTF

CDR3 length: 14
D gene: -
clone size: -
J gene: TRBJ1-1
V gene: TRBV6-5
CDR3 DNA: TGTGCCAGCAGTTACGGGGAGCTCGGCACTGAAGCTTTCTTT
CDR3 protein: CASSYGELGTEAFF

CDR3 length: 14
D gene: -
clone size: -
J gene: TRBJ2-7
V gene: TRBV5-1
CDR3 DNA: TGCGCCAGCAGCTTGGGCCAGGGCCCCTACGAGCAGTACTTC
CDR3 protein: CASSLGQGPYEQYF

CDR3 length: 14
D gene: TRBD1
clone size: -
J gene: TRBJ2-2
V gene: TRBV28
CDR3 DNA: TGTGCCAGCAGGGGACAGTCCAACACCGGGGAGCTGTTTTTT
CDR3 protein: CASRGQSNTGELFF

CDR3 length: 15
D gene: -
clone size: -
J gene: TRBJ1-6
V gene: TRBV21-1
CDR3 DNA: TGTGCCAGCAGCAGTCCTGCGGCCCCGATTTCACCCCTCCACTTT
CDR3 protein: CASSSPAAPISPLHF

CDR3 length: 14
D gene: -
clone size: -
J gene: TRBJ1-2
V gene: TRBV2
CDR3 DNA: TGTGCCAGCAAGAACCAGGGGTCTATCTATGGCTACACCTTC
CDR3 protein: CASKNQGSIYGYTF

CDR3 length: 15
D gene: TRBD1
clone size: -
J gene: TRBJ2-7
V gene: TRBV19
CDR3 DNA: TGTGCCAGTAGTACAGGGACAGCAGACTCCTACGAGCAGTACTTC
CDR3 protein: CASSTGTADSYEQYF

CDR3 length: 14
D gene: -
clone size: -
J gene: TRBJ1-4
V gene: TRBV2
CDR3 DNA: TGTGCCAGCAACGGACAGACGTATAATGAAAAACTGTTTTTT
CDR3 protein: CASNGQTYNEKLFF

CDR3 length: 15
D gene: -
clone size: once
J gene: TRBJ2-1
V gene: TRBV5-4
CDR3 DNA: TGTGCCAGCAGCTTGGCCAGAGCGGTAGATGATGAGCAGTTCTTC
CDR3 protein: CASSLARAVDDEQFF

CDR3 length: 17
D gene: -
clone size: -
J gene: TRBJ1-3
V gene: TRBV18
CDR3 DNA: TGTGCCAGCTCACCGCAGGCCCCTTCGGACACTGGAAACACCATATATTTT
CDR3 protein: CASSPQAPSDTGNTIYF

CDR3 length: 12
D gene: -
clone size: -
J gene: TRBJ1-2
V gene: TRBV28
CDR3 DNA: TGTGCCAGCAGTCGGGGCGGGGGCGCGTGGACCTTC
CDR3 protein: CASSRGGGAWTF

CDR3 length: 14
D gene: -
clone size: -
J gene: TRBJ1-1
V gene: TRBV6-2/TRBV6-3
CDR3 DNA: TGTGCCAGCAGTTCCTTTAACTCGAACACTGAAGCTTTCTTT
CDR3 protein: CASSSFNSNTEAFF

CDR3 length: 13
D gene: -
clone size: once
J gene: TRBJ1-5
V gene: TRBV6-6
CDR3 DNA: TGTGCCAGCAGTCTAGATAGCAATCAGCCCCAGCATTTT
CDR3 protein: CASSLDSNQPQHF

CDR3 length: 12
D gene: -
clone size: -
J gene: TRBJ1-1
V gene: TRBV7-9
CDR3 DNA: TGTGCCAGCAGCTTATATAACAGTAAAGCTTTCTTT
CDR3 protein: CASSLYNSKAFF

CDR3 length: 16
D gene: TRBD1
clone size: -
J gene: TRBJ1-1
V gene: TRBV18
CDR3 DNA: TGTGCCAGCTCACCACGGGACAGCGGCGGTGGAACTGAAGCTTTCTTT
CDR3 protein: CASSPRDSGGGTEAFF

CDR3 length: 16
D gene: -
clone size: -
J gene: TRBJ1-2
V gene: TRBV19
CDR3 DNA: TGTGCCAGTAGTATAACTCGACAGGAAAGGACAACTGGCTACACCTTC
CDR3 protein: CASSITRQERTTGYTF

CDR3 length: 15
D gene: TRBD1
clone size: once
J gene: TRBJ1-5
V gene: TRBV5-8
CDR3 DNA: TGTGCCAGCAGGCCGCCGGGACAGGGATCGGGGCCCCAGCATTTT
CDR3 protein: CASRPPGQGSGPQHF

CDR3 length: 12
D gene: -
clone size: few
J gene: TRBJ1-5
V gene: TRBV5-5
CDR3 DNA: TGTGCCAGCAGCTTGGCCCGGCAGCCCCAGCATTTT
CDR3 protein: CASSLARQPQHF

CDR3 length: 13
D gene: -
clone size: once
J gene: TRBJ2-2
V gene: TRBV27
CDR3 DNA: TGTGCCAGCAGGATTCGGGGCACCGGGGAGCTGTTTTTT
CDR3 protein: CASRIRGTGELFF

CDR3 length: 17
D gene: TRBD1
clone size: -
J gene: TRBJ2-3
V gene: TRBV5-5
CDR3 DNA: TGTGCCAGCAGCTTGGCCGGGACAGGGGGCAACATAGATACGCAGTATTTT
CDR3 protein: CASSLAGTGGNIDTQYF

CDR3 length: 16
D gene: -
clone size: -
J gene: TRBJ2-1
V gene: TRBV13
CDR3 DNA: TGTGCCAGCAGCTTAGAGGGGGGGGAATTCTACAATGAGCAGTTCTTC
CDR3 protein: CASSLEGGEFYNEQFF

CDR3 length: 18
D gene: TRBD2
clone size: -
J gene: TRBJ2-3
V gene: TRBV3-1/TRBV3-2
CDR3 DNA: TGTGCCAGCAGCCAGATTAAGAAGCGGGAGGGGGGGACCGATACGCAGTATTTT
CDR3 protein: CASSQIKKREGGTDTQYF

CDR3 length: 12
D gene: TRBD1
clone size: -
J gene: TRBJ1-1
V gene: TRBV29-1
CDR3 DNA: TGCAGCGTTGACAGGGGGAGGACTGAAGCTTTCTTT
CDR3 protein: CSVDRGRTEAFF

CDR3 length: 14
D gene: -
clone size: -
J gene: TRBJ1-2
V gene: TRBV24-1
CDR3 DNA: TGTGCCACCAGTGATTCCGGCCTGGGGGGTGGCTACACCTTC
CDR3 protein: CATSDSGLGGGYTF

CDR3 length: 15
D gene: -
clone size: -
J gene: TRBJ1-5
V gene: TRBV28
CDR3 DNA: TGTGCCAGCAGTTTGATGTCGCAGGCACGGCAGCCCCAGCATTTT
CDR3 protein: CASSLMSQARQPQHF

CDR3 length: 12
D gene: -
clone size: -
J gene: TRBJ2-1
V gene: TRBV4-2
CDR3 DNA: TGTGCCAGCAGCCAAGATTCCGTGTATCGGTTCTTC
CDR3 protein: CASSQDSVYRFF

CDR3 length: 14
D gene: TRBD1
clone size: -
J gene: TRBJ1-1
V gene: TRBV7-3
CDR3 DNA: TGTGCCAGCAGCTTGGGACAGCTTGCAACTGAAGCTTTCTTT
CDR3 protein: CASSLGQLATEAFF

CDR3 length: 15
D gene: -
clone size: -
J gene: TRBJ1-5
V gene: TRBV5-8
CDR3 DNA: TGTGCCAGCAGCTTGGTTTTGGCAGGTAATCAGCCCCAGCATTTT
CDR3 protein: CASSLVLAGNQPQHF

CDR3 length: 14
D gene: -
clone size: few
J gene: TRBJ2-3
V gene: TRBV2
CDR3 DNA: TGTGCCAGCAGTGAAGCCAGGGCCACAGATACGCAGTATTTT
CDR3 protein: CASSEARATDTQYF

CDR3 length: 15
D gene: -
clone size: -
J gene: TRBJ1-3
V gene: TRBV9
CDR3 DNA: TGTGCCAGCAGCGGCGACACCTTCTCTGGAAACACCATATATTTT
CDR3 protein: CASSGDTFSGNTIYF

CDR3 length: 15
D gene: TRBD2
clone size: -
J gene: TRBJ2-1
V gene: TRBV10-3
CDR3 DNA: TGTGCCATCGGGGGTGGCGGGAGGGTCATAAATGAGCAGTTCTTC
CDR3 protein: CAIGGGGRVINEQFF

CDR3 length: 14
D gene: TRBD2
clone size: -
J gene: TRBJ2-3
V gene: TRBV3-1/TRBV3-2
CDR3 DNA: TGTGCCAGCAGCCAAGCCGGGGGGGGCGGTACGCAGTATTTT
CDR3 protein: CASSQAGGGGTQYF

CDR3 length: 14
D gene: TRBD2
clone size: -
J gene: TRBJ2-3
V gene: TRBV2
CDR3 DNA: TGTGCCAGCACCCCGGGACTAGCCACAGATACGCAGTATTTT
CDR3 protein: CASTPGLATDTQYF

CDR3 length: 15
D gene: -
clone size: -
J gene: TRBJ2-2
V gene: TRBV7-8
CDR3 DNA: TGTGCCAGCAGCTTACGGGACTCGACCACCGGGGAGCTGTTTTTT
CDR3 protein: CASSLRDSTTGELFF

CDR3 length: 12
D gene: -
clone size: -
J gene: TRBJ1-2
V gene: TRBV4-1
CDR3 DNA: TGCGCCAGCAGCCAAGACAGCTATGGCTACACCTTC
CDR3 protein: CASSQDSYGYTF

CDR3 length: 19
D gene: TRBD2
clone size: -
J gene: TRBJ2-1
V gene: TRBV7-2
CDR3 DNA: TGTGCCAGCAGCTCGCCTGGGGGGTGGCGGGGGAGCTCCTACAATGAGCAGTTCTTC
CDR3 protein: CASSSPGGWRGSSYNEQFF

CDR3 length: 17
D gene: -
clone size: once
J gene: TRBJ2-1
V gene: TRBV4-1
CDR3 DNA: TGCGCCAGCAGCCAAGATCCCCAGGGGAGCTCCTACAATGAGCAGTTCTTC
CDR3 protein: CASSQDPQGSSYNEQFF

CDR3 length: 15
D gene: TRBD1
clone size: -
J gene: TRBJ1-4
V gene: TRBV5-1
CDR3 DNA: TGCGCCAGCAGCTTACAGGGGGCAACTAATGAAAAACTGTTTTTT
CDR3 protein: CASSLQGATNEKLFF

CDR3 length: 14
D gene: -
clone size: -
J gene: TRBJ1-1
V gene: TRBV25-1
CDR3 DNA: TGTGCCAGCAGTGAACCAGCGGGGGTTACTGAAGCTTTCTTT
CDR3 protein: CASSEPAGVTEAFF

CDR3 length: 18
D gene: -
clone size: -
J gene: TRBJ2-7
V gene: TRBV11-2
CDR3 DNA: TGTGCCAGCAGCTTAGGGACCATGCCAGGGTTCAGCTCCTACGAGCAGTACTTC
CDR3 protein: CASSLGTMPGFSSYEQYF

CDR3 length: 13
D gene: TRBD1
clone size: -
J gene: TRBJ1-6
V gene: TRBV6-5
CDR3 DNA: TGTGCCAGCAGTTACGACAGGGCTTCACCCCTCCACTTT
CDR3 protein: CASSYDRASPLHF

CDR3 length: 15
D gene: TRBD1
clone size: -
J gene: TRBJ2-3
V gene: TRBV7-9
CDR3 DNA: TGTGCCAGCAGCTTAGCGGGACAGTTCACAGATACGCAGTATTTT
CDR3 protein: CASSLAGQFTDTQYF

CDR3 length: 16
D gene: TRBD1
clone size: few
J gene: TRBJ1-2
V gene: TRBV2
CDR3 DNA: TGTGCCAGCAAGGGGTTCGGTGCCAGGGGGCATTATGGCTACACCTTC
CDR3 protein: CASKGFGARGHYGYTF

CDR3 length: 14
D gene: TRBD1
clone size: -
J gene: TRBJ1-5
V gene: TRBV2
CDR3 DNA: TGTGCCACCGGACAGGTCCCTAGCGATCAGCCCCAGCATTTT
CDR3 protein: CATGQVPSDQPQHF

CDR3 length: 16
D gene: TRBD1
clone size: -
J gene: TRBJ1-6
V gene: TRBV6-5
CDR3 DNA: TGTGCCAGCAGTTATGAGACAGGGAGATTTAATTCACCCCTCCACTTT
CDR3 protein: CASSYETGRFNSPLHF

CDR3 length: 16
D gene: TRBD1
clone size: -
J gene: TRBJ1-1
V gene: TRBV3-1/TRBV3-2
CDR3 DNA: TGTGCCAGCAGCGCGCGACAGGGGGGAATGAACACTGAAGCTTTCTTT
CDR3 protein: CASSARQGGMNTEAFF

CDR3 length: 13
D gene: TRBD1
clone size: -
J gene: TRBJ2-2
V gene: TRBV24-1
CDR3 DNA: TGTGCCACCAAGGGACAGGGGGCCGGGGAGCTGTTTTTT
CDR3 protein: CATKGQGAGELFF

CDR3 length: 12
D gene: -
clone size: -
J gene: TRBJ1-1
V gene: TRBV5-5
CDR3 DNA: TGTGCCAGCAGCTTCCGTGGCGACGGGGCTTTCTTT
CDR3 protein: CASSFRGDGAFF